A single sample gave rise to the 22 T cell receptor beta chains below, sequenced in a study of T cell repertoires in cytomegalovirus infection (dated by TCRdb to about 2019). Instrument used: Illumina HiSeq 1500. TCRdb took the public reads, trimmed them with fastp at Q25, ran MiXCR for clone calling and kept in-frame beta chains. CDR3 protein sequences are deduplicated, and each keeps its most common genes and DNA. In all, the sample holds fewer than 850,000 distinct CDR3 sequences, and almost 30% of those were seen once. Roughly 13% of the sample belongs to the ten largest clones. The meaning of the sample's treatment or condition label: in vitro stimulation with specific CMV peptide epitopes to enrich CMV-specific T cells. No cognate antigen is known for these TCRs. Sequences were derived from cultured CD8+ T cells from PBMCs, sampled from culture after CMV antigen stimulation. The receptors derive from a human donor in good health (CMV status not recorded). Some clones in this sample may be carry-over from other donors' samples.

Remarks on this clonotype: It may be a read error: a sequence one base away is much more abundant. In nucleotides, the CDR3 is TGTGCCAGCAGCGTCGGGACTAGGGGCACAGATACGCAGTATTTT. This codes for CASSVGTRGTDTQYF. The chain joins TRBV11-1 to TRBJ2-3; 8 bases line up with TRBD2. V trimming: 5 bases; J trimming: 1 base; junction bases outside the gene matches: 5. The CDR3 has 15 residues. Germline CDR1 and CDR2: SGHAT and FQDESV (reference sequence).

Many counts were recorded for this clonotype. The chain employs TRBV7-6 and TRBJ2-2, with 7 bases matching TRBD1. The CDR3 runs to 16 residues. Germline CDR1 SGHVS, CDR2 FNYEAQ. With 1 base clipped from V and 6 bases from J, the junction kept 8 bases outside the gene matches. CDR3 sequence: CASSLEQGWFPGELFF. The CDR3 DNA reads TGTGCCAGCAGCTTAGAACAGGGGTGGTTTCCCGGGGAGCTGTTTTTT.

The V and J genes are TRBV6-6 and TRBJ1-1; D is ambiguous. Germline V gene sequence: CDR1 MNHNY, CDR2 SVGAGI (reference sequence). Trimming pared 2 bases from V and 1 base from J, leaving 11 bases between. The CDR3 runs 15 residues. CDR3 residues: CASSYALPRNTEAFF. In DNA form, the CDR3 reads TGTGCCAGCAGTTACGCCTTACCCAGGAACACTGAAGCTTTCTTT.

The chain joins TRBV4-1 to TRBJ1-1, with TRBD1 matching 11 bases. Trimming cost V 5 bases and J 5 bases; bases outside gene matches: 10. The CDR3 sequence is 16 residues long. Germline CDR1 is MGHRA and CDR2 is YSYEKL. The CDR3: CASSLSGGTGGTEAFF. In nucleotides, the CDR3 is TGCGCCAGCAGCTTAAGCGGCGGGACAGGGGGGACTGAAGCTTTCTTT.

This clonotype was counted only a few times. The chain uses TRBV6-2 or TRBV6-3 and TRBJ2-7, with TRBD2 matching over 7 bases. This CDR3 is 14 amino acids long. Germline-derived CDR1 and CDR2 are MNHEY and SVGEGT. The ends lost 2 bases at V and 6 bases at J; junction bases unmatched: 7. The CDR3 loop is CASSYGLRGTEQYV. In nucleotides, the CDR3 is TGTGCCAGCAGTTACGGTCTGCGGGGGACCGAGCAGTACGTC.

The chain employs TRBV6-2 or TRBV6-3 and TRBJ2-1; D gene uncertain. Germline V CDR1 and CDR2: MNHEY, SVGEGT. The V end was cut by 0 bases, the J end by 9 bases, with 18 bases between. The CDR3 has 16 residues. The CDR3: CASSYSLRPPECEQFF. DNA for the CDR3: TGTGCCAGCAGTTACTCTTTGAGGCCCCCAGAGTGTGAGCAGTTCTTC.

The V and J genes are TRBV4-1 and TRBJ2-7; D uncertain. The V gene's germline CDR1 is MGHRA and CDR2 YSYEKL. Trimming removed 0 bases at V and 2 bases at J, with 11 bases between. CDR3 length: 15 amino acids. CDR3 sequence (DNA): TGCGCCAGCAGCCAAGAGGATAGGCCCACCTACGAGCAGTACTTC. Translating gives CASSQEDRPTYEQYF.

This chain links TRBV7-9 with TRBJ2-2; 8 bases fit TRBD1. Germline V CDR1 and CDR2: SEHNR, FQNEAQ (reference sequence). CDR3 length equals 15 residues. V was clipped by 5 bases and J by 5 bases; unmatched bases: 7. The CDR3 here is CASSITGGETGELFF. The CDR3 coding sequence is TGTGCCAGCAGCATAACAGGGGGTGAGACCGGGGAGCTGTTTTTT.

The sample holds a few counts of this clonotype. This chain links TRBV7-9 with TRBJ2-5; D might be TRBD1 (6 bases). The CDR3 length is 15 residues. Between the trimmed V and J ends, which lost 0 bases and 5 bases, there was a span of 13 bases. Germline-derived CDR1 and CDR2 are SEHNR and FQNEAQ (reference sequence). The CDR3 bases are TGTGCCAGCAGCTTAGCGGTTTACAGGGAGGAGACCCAGTACTTC. Translation gives CASSLAVYREETQYF.

The chain couples TRBV28 to TRBJ2-1; D not resolved. V lost 10 bases to trimming and J lost 0 bases, with 13 bases between them. The CDR3 loop spans 14 amino acids. CDR1 MDHEN and CDR2 SYDVKM come from the germline V gene. The CDR3: CATLKGASYNEQFF. For the CDR3, the DNA is TGTGCCACCTTAAAAGGTGCCTCCTACAATGAGCAGTTCTTC.

This sequence joins TRBV10-3 and TRBJ2-7; TRBD1 agrees at 7 bases. V was pared by 7 bases and J by 6 bases, with 12 bases of the junction left unmatched. The CDR3 covers 14 residues. Germline lookup yields CDR1 ENHRY and CDR2 SYGVKD. For the CDR3, the DNA is TGTGCCATCAAGTCGCAAACAGGGGCGCTCGAGCAGTACTTC. Amino acid sequence: CAIKSQTGALEQYF.

Written as DNA, the CDR3 is TGTGTCAGTAACAGGGGAAATGAGCAGTTCTTC. Protein: CVSNRGNEQFF. The chain uses TRBV6-5 and TRBJ2-1, with 7 bases that match TRBD1. This CDR3 contains 11 residues. Germline loops: CDR1 MNHEY, CDR2 SVGAGI.

This chain joins TRBV2 and TRBJ2-1; 12 positions agree with TRBD2. Germline CDR1 SNHLY, CDR2 FYNNEI. Unmatched junction bases numbered 7, after V lost 3 bases and J lost 10 bases. This CDR3 is built from 15 residues. For the CDR3, the DNA is TGTGCCAGCAGTGACTCTAGCGGGGGGGCTTGGGAGCAGTTCTTC. This encodes CASSDSSGGAWEQFF.

The V call is TRBV11-2, the J call TRBJ2-7; D may be TRBD1 (6 bases). Germline V gene data show CDR1 as SGHAT and CDR2 as FQNNGV. The CDR3 has 15 residues. Trimming removed 0 bases from V and 2 bases from J, with 11 bases in between. This CDR3 reads CASSLEQGNPYEQYV. DNA for the CDR3: TGTGCCAGCAGCTTAGAACAGGGAAACCCCTACGAGCAGTACGTC.

V is TRBV27 and J is TRBJ1-1; D is unclear. The CDR3 consists of 14 residues. Looked up from germline, CDR1 is MNHEY and CDR2 is SMNVEV (reference sequence). Between the trimmed V and J ends, which lost 7 bases and 3 bases, there was a span of 15 bases. Here the CDR3 reads CASNPGGRDTEAFF. The CDR3 DNA reads TGTGCCAGCAATCCTGGCGGGAGGGACACTGAAGCTTTCTTT.

There are a few counts of this clonotype. The CDR3 region has the DNA TGTGCCAGCAGCCCGAGGACCGCGGGGGGTGTAGATACGCAGTATTTT. Amino acid sequence: CASSPRTAGGVDTQYF. V gene TRBV7-6 combines with J gene TRBJ2-3; TRBD2 matches 8 bases. The V gene end was trimmed by 5 bases and the J gene end by 5 bases; junction bases not matched to a gene: 12. The CDR3 is made up of 16 amino acids. Germline V CDR1 and CDR2: SGHVS, FNYEAQ. The entire variable domain, with the rest obtained from reference TRBV7-6 and TRBJ2-3, is as follows: GAGVSQSPRYKVTKRGQDVALRCDPISGHVSLYWYRQALGQGPEFLTYFNYEAQQDKSGLPNDRFSAERPEGSISTLTIQRTEQRDSAMYRCASSPRTAGGVDTQYFGPGTRLTVL.

DNA of the CDR3: TGTGCCAGCAGCTCATACAGTGGGGGCTACACCTTC. This encodes CASSSYSGGYTF. V gene TRBV7-9 combines with J gene TRBJ1-2; D is unclear. Trimming left V 4 bases short and J 8 bases short, with 11 bases between. The germline CDR1 and CDR2 sequences are SEHNR and FQNEAQ (reference sequence). There are 12 residues in the CDR3.

The chain links TRBV7-9 to TRBJ2-3; a weak D match, TRBD2 (6 bases). CDR3 length equals 17 residues. V lost 3 bases, J lost 2 bases, and 18 bases lay in between. Germline loops: CDR1 SEHNR, CDR2 FQNEAQ (reference sequence). CDR3 nucleotides: TGTGCCAGCAGCTTCTTGCGGGACTCAGGTCTCACAGATACGCAGTATTTT. Its translation: CASSFLRDSGLTDTQYF. Together with reference TRBV7-9 and TRBJ2-3, the CDR3 gives the full variable domain: DTGVSQNPRHKITKRGQNVTFRCDPISEHNRLYWYRQTLGQGPEFLTYFQNEAQLEKSRLLSDRFSAERPKGSFSTLEIQRTEQGDSAMYLCASSFLRDSGLTDTQYFGPGTRLTVL.

The chain is built from TRBV7-6 and TRBJ2-1, with D uncertain. Trimming cost V 5 bases and J 0 bases, with 17 bases left between them. Per germline, CDR1 SGHVS and CDR2 FNYEAQ. The CDR3 is 17 residues long. CDR3 protein: CASSPTSAGYSYNEQFF. The CDR3 bases are TGTGCCAGCAGCCCAACATCGGCCGGTTACTCCTACAATGAGCAGTTCTTC.

This clonotype was observed a handful of times. The V gene is TRBV27, the J gene TRBJ1-5; D not certain. The CDR3 is 16 residues long. The V end was cut by 3 bases, the J end by 2 bases, with 14 bases between. Germline CDR1 and CDR2: MNHEY and SMNVEV (reference sequence). The CDR3 spells CASSLAGRVGNQPQHF. For the CDR3, the DNA is TGTGCCAGCAGTTTGGCCGGCCGGGTGGGCAATCAGCCCCAGCATTTT.

This clonotype has at least ten counts. The rearrangement joins TRBV7-9 to TRBJ2-3; no firm D call. V gave up 1 base and J gave up 6 bases, with 11 bases separating them. This CDR3 has 14 residues. Germline CDR1 reads SEHNR; CDR2 reads FQNEAQ (reference sequence). CDR3 nucleotide sequence: TGTGCCAGCAGCTTAGAGCCTGTCAGGGATACGCAGTATTTT. Translated, it gives CASSLEPVRDTQYF.

This clonotype was counted only a few times. CDR3 amino acids: CASSVPGPGDTQYF. In DNA form, the CDR3 reads TGTGCCAGCAGCGTGCCGGGCCCTGGGGATACGCAGTATTTT. The J gene is TRBJ2-3, the V gene TRBV9; D remains unclear. The germline V gene encodes CDR1 SGDLS and CDR2 YYNGEE. This CDR3 spans 14 amino acids. Between the trimmed V and J ends, which lost 2 bases and 6 bases, there was a span of 13 bases.